One sample yielded the 13 T cell receptor beta chains listed below, sequenced in a study of regulatory T cells in long-lasting Graves disease. For TCR beta, libraries came from iRepertoire HTBI primers and Arm-PCR of CDR3 regions. TCRdb passed the multiplex PCR reads through MiXCR, listing each CDR3 protein once. The table lists 300,000 to 400,000 distinct CDR3 sequences, around 15% of them singletons. Time point denoted: newly diagnosed GD, antithyroid drugs for less than 3 months. PBMC-extracted RNA yielded the TCR library. The same data also contributed to another study, on T cells in Graves' hyperthyroidism and ophthalmopathy.

Sample: peripheral blood mononuclear cells (PBMCs), taken at new diagnosis, from a patient treated with antithyroid drugs. Receptor source: a man in his forties with Graves disease.

The gene calls are TRBV12-3 or TRBV12-4 and TRBJ1-1, with a tentative D call TRBD1 (6 bases). CDR3 length: 14 residues. Between the trimmed V and J ends, which lost 6 bases and 3 bases, there was a span of 14 bases. The CDR3 here is CASSPTGGHTEAFF. CDR3 bases: TGTGCCAGCAGCCCGACGGGGGGCCACACTGAAGCTTTCTTT.

The V gene is TRBV7-9, the J gene TRBJ1-1, with TRBD1 as a possible D gene (5 bases). From germline, CDR1 is SEHNR and CDR2 FQNEAQ (reference sequence). This CDR3 has 15 residues. V dropped 3 bases and J dropped 1 base, with 12 bases sitting between them. The CDR3 nucleotides read TGTGCCAGCAGCTTGTGGGGGACGGCGAACACTGAAGCTTTCTTT. Translation gives CASSLWGTANTEAFF.

This chain uses TRBV9 with TRBJ2-3; TRBD2 matches 7 bases. Germline lookup yields CDR1 SGDLS and CDR2 YYNGEE. V was clipped by 4 bases and J by 6 bases; unmatched bases: 11. The CDR3 covers 15 residues. CDR3 coding DNA: TGTGCCAGCAGCCTATACTCGGGGGGATTGGATACGCAGTATTTT. Its translation: CASSLYSGGLDTQYF.

The J gene is TRBJ2-5, the V gene TRBV4-3; 8 bases are shared with TRBD2. The trim removed 3 bases at V and 4 bases at J, leaving 10 bases unmatched. Looked up from germline, CDR1 is LGHNA and CDR2 is YSLEER. The CDR3 has 16 residues. The CDR3: CASSQNGGAGLETQYF. For the CDR3, the DNA is TGCGCCAGCAGCCAGAACGGGGGGGCCGGTCTAGAGACCCAGTACTTC.

This clonotype was detected many times. The chain joins TRBV5-1 to TRBJ2-6; D is perhaps TRBD2 (5 bases). CDR1 SGHRS and CDR2 YFSETQ come from the germline V gene. The ends were cut back, 4 bases at V and 0 bases at J, with 11 bases in the middle. The CDR3 is made up of 16 amino acids. The CDR3: CASSPGLSSGANVLTF. The CDR3 DNA reads as TGCGCCAGCAGCCCCGGACTGAGCTCTGGGGCCAACGTCCTGACTTTC.

In this sample, this clonotype turned up many times. The chain employs TRBV10-3 and TRBJ2-5, with D maybe TRBD1 (6 bases). The germline gives CDR1 ENHRY, CDR2 SYGVKD. This CDR3 is built from 14 residues. The V end was cut by 5 bases, the J end by 2 bases, with 12 bases between. The CDR3 region has the DNA TGTGCCATCAGTTTACAGGGCCAACAAGAGACCCAGTACTTC. It specifies CAISLQGQQETQYF.

V and J are TRBV28 and TRBJ1-1, with D possibly TRBD1 on 6 matching bases. Germline V gives CDR1 MDHEN, CDR2 SYDVKM. V lost 5 bases, J lost 4 bases, and 17 bases lay in between. The CDR3 runs 15 residues. This CDR3 reads CASSRPGGARTEAFF. As DNA, the CDR3 is TGTGCCAGCAGTCGACCTGGGGGGGCGCGCACTGAAGCTTTCTTT.

The sample holds many counts of this clonotype. V is TRBV28 and J is TRBJ2-2; 8 bases are a match to TRBD2. Germline CDR1 and CDR2: MDHEN and SYDVKM. V shed 4 bases, J shed 0 bases, and the junction held 4 bases outside the gene matches. This CDR3 is built from 16 residues. In nucleotides, the CDR3 is TGTGCCAGCAGTTACGGGGGGGCTTCGAACACCGGGGAGCTGTTTTTT. It is translated as CASSYGGASNTGELFF. The variable domain in full, with the rest retrieved from reference TRBV28 and TRBJ2-2, is DVKVTQSSRYLVKRTGEKVFLECVQDMDHENMFWYRQDPGLGLRLIYFSYDVKMKEKGDIPEGYSVSREKKERFSLILESASTNQTSMYLCASSYGGASNTGELFFGEGSRLTVL.

This clonotype was seen many times. The chain employs TRBV7-2 and TRBJ2-3; D is perhaps TRBD1 or TRBD2 (5 bases each). The CDR3 is 13 amino acids. Trimming took off 5 bases at V and 3 bases at J, with 9 bases between the two ends. Germline CDR1 reads SGHTA; CDR2 reads FQGNSA. In nucleotides, the CDR3 is TGTGCCAGCAGCCCCTGGGGGACAGATACGCAGTATTTT. As protein: CASSPWGTDTQYF.

This clonotype has at least ten counts. The V and J genes are TRBV2 and TRBJ1-5; TRBD1 is a possible D gene (6 bases). Germline lookup yields CDR1 SNHLY and CDR2 FYNNEI. The CDR3 runs 15 residues. The ends were cut back, 6 bases at V and 1 base at J, with 13 bases in the middle. The CDR3 DNA reads TGTGCCAGCAGCGGCGGACAGTCGAGCAATCAGCCCCAGCATTTT. It codes for CASSGGQSSNQPQHF.

This clonotype was observed many times. The CDR3 bases are TGTGCCAGCAGCCAGGGACAGATGGCTTTCTTT. Residues: CASSQGQMAFF. The chain employs TRBV3-1 and TRBJ1-1; 7 bases are shared with TRBD1. Germline V gives CDR1 LGHDT, CDR2 YNNKEL (reference sequence). J lost 11 bases, V lost 3 bases, and 3 bases had no gene match. This CDR3 has 11 residues.

Note on this clonotype: This may stem from a read error, because a much larger clone lies one nucleotide away. V is TRBV30 and J is TRBJ2-1, with D possibly matching TRBD2 (6 bases). Germline V CDR1 and CDR2: GTSNPN, SVGIG (reference sequence). This CDR3 is built from 13 residues. The CDR3 nucleotides are TGTACCTGGGGGGAAAGCTCCTACAATGAGCAGTTCTTC. Translation gives CTWGESSYNEQFF. Full variable domain (rest looked up from reference TRBV30 and TRBJ2-1): SQTIHQWPATLVQPVGSPLSLECTVEGTSNPNLYWYRQAAGRGLQLLFYSVGIGQISSEVPQNLSASRPQDRQFILSSKKLLLSDSGFYLCTWGESSYNEQFFGPGTRLTVL.

This clonotype was found many times. This chain joins TRBV2 and TRBJ2-6; D is ambiguous. The CDR3 spans 15 residues. Per germline, CDR1 SNHLY and CDR2 FYNNEI. Trimming stripped 1 base from V and 0 bases from J, with 4 bases between. The CDR3 loop is CASSEEHSGANVLTF. CDR3 nucleotides: TGTGCCAGCAGTGAAGAGCACTCTGGGGCCAACGTCCTGACTTTC.